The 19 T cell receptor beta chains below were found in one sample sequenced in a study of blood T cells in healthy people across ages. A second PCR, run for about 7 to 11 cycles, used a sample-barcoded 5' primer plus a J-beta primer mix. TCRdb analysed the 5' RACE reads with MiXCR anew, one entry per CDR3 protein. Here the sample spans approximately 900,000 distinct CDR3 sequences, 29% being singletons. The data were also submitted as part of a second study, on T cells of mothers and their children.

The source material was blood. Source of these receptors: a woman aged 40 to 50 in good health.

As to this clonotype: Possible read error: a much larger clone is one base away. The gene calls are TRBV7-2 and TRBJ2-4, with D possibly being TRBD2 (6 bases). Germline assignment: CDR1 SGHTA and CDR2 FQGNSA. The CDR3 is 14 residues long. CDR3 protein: CVSSPLGGTSRQYF. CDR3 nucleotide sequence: TGTGTCAGCAGCCCGTTAGGTGGAACTAGCCGGCAGTACTTC.

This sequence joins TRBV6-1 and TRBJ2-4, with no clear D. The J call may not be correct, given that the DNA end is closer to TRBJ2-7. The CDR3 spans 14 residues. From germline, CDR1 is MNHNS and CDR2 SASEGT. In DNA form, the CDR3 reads TGTGCCAGCAGTGAAGCGCAGCAGCCGTCCGAGCAGTACTTC. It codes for CASSEAQQPSEQYF.

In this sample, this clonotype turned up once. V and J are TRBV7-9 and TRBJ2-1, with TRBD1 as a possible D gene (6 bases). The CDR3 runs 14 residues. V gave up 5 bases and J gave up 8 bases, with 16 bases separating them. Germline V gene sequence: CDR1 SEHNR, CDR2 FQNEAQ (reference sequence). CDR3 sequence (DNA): TGTGCCAGCAGCCCTCCGAGACAGGTCCATGAGCAGTTCTTC. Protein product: CASSPPRQVHEQFF.

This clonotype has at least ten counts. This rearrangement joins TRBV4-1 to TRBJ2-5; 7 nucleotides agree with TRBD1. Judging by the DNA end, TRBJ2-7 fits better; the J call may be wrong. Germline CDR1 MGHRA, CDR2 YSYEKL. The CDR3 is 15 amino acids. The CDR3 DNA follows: TGCGCCAGCAGCCAAGACGAAGGGGGCGCGGGCGAGCAGTACTTC. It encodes CASSQDEGGAGEQYF.

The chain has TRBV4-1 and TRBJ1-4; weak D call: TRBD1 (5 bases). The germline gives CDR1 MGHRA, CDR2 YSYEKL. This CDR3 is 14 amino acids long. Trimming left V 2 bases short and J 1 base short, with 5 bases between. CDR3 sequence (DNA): TGCGCCAGCAGCCAAAGGGGAACTAATGAAAAACTGTTTTTT. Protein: CASSQRGTNEKLFF.

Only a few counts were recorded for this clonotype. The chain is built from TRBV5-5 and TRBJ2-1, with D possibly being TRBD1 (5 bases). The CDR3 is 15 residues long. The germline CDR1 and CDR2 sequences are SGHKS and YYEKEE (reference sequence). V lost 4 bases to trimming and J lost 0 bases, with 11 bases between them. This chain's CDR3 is CASSGHASSYNEQFF. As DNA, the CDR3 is TGTGCCAGCAGCGGACATGCCAGCTCCTACAATGAGCAGTTCTTC.

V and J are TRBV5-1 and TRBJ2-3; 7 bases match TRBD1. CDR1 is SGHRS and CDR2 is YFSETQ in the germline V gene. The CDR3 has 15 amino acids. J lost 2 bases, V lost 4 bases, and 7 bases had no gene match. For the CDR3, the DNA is TGCGCCAGCAGCACAGGGGTTGGGGCCACAGATACGCAGTATTTT. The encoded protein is CASSTGVGATDTQYF.

The CDR3 nucleotides read TGCGCCAGCAGCCAAACCTCACAGGCGTATAATTCACCCCTCCACTTT. It codes for CASSQTSQAYNSPLHF. The V gene is TRBV4-1, the J gene TRBJ1-6, with a possible D match to TRBD1 (5 bases). The ends were cut back, 2 bases at V and 4 bases at J, with 12 bases in the middle. Germline-derived CDR1 and CDR2 are MGHRA and YSYEKL. The CDR3 contains 16 residues.

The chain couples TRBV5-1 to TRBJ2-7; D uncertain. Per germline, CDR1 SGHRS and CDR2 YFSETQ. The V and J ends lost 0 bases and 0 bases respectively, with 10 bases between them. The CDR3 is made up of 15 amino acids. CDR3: CASSLVSGTSYEQYF. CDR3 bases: TGCGCCAGCAGCTTGGTTTCAGGTACCTCCTACGAGCAGTACTTC.

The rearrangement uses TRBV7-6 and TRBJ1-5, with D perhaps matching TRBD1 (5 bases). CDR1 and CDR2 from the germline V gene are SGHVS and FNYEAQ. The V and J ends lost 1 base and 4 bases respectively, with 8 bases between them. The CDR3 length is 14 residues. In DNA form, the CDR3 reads TGTGCCAGCAGCTTAGTAGGGGAAAATCAGCCCCAGCATTTT. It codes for CASSLVGENQPQHF.

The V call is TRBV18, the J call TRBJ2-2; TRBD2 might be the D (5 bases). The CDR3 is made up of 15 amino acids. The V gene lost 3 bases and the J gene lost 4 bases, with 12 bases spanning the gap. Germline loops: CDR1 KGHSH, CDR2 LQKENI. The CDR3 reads CASSPSLEATGELFF. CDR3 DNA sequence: TGTGCCAGCTCACCGTCACTAGAGGCCACCGGGGAGCTGTTTTTT.

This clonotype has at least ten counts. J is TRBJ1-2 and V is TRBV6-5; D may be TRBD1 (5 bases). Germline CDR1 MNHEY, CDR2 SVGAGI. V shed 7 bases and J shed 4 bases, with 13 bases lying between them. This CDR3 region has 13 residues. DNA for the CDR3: TGTGCCAGCACCTACGGGGGAGTCTATGGCTACACCTTC. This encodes CASTYGGVYGYTF.

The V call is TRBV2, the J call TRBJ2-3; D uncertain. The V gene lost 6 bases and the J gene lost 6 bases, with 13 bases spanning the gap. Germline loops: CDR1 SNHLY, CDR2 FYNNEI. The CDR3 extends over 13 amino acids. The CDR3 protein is CASRVFGLDTQYF. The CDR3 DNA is TGTGCCAGCAGAGTCTTTGGGTTGGATACGCAGTATTTT. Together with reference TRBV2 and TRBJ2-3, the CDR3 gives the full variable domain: EPEVTQTPSHQVTQMGQEVILRCVPISNHLYFYWYRQILGQKVEFLVSFYNNEISEKSEIFDDQFSVERPDGSNFTLKIRSTKLEDSAMYFCASRVFGLDTQYFGPGTRLTVL.

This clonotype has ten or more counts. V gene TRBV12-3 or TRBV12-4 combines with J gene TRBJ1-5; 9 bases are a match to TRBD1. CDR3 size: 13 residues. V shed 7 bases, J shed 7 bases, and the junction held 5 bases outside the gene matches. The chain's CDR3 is CASTPDRGQPQHF. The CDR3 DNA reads TGTGCCAGCACCCCGGACAGGGGACAGCCCCAGCATTTT.

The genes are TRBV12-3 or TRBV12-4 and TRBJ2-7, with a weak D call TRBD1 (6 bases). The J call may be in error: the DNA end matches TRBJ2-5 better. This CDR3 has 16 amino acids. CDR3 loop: CASSLDQGTLQETQYF. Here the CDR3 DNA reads TGTGCCAGCAGTTTAGACCAGGGGACCCTCCAAGAGACCCAGTACTTC.

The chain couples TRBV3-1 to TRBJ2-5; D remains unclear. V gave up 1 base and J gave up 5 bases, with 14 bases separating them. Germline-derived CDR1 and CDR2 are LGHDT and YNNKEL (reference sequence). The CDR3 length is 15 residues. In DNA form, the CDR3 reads TGTGCCAGCAGCCAAGCAGGTGCGGTGGTGGAGACCCAGTACTTC. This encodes CASSQAGAVVETQYF.

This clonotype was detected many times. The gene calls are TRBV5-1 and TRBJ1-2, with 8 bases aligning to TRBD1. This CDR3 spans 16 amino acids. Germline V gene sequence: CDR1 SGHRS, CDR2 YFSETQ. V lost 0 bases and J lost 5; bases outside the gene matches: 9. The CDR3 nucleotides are TGCGCCAGCAGCTTGGACCAGGAACAGGGGGTTTATGGCTACACCTTC. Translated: CASSLDQEQGVYGYTF.

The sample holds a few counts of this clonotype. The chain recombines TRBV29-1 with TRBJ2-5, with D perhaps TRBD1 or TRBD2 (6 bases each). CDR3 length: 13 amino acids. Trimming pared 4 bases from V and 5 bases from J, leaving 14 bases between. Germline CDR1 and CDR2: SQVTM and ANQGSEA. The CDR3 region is CSVVSGAGETQYF. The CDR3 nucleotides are TGCAGCGTTGTTTCGGGGGCAGGGGAGACCCAGTACTTC.

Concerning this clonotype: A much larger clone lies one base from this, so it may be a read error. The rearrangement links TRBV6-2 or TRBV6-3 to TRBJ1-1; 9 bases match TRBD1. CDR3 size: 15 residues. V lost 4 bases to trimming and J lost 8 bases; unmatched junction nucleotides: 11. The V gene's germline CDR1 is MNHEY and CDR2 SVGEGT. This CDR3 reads CASSCVGTGIYEAFF. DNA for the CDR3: TGTGCCAGCAGTTGCGTTGGGACAGGGATTTACGAAGCTTTCTTT.